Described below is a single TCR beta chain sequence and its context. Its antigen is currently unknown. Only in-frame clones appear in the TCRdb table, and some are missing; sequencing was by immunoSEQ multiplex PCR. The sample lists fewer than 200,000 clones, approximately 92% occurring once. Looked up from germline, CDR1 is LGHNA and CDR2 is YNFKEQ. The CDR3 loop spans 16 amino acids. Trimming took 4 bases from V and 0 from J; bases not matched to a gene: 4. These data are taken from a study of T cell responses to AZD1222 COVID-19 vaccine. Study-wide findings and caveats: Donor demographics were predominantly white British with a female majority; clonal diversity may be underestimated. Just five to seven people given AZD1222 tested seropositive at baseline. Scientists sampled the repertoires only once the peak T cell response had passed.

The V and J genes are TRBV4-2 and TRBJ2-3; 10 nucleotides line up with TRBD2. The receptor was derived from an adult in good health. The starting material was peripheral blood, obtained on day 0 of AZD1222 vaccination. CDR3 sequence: CASSPLAGTSTDTQYF. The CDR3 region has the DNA TGTGCCAGCAGCCCACTAGCGGGGACCAGCACAGATACGCAGTATTTT.